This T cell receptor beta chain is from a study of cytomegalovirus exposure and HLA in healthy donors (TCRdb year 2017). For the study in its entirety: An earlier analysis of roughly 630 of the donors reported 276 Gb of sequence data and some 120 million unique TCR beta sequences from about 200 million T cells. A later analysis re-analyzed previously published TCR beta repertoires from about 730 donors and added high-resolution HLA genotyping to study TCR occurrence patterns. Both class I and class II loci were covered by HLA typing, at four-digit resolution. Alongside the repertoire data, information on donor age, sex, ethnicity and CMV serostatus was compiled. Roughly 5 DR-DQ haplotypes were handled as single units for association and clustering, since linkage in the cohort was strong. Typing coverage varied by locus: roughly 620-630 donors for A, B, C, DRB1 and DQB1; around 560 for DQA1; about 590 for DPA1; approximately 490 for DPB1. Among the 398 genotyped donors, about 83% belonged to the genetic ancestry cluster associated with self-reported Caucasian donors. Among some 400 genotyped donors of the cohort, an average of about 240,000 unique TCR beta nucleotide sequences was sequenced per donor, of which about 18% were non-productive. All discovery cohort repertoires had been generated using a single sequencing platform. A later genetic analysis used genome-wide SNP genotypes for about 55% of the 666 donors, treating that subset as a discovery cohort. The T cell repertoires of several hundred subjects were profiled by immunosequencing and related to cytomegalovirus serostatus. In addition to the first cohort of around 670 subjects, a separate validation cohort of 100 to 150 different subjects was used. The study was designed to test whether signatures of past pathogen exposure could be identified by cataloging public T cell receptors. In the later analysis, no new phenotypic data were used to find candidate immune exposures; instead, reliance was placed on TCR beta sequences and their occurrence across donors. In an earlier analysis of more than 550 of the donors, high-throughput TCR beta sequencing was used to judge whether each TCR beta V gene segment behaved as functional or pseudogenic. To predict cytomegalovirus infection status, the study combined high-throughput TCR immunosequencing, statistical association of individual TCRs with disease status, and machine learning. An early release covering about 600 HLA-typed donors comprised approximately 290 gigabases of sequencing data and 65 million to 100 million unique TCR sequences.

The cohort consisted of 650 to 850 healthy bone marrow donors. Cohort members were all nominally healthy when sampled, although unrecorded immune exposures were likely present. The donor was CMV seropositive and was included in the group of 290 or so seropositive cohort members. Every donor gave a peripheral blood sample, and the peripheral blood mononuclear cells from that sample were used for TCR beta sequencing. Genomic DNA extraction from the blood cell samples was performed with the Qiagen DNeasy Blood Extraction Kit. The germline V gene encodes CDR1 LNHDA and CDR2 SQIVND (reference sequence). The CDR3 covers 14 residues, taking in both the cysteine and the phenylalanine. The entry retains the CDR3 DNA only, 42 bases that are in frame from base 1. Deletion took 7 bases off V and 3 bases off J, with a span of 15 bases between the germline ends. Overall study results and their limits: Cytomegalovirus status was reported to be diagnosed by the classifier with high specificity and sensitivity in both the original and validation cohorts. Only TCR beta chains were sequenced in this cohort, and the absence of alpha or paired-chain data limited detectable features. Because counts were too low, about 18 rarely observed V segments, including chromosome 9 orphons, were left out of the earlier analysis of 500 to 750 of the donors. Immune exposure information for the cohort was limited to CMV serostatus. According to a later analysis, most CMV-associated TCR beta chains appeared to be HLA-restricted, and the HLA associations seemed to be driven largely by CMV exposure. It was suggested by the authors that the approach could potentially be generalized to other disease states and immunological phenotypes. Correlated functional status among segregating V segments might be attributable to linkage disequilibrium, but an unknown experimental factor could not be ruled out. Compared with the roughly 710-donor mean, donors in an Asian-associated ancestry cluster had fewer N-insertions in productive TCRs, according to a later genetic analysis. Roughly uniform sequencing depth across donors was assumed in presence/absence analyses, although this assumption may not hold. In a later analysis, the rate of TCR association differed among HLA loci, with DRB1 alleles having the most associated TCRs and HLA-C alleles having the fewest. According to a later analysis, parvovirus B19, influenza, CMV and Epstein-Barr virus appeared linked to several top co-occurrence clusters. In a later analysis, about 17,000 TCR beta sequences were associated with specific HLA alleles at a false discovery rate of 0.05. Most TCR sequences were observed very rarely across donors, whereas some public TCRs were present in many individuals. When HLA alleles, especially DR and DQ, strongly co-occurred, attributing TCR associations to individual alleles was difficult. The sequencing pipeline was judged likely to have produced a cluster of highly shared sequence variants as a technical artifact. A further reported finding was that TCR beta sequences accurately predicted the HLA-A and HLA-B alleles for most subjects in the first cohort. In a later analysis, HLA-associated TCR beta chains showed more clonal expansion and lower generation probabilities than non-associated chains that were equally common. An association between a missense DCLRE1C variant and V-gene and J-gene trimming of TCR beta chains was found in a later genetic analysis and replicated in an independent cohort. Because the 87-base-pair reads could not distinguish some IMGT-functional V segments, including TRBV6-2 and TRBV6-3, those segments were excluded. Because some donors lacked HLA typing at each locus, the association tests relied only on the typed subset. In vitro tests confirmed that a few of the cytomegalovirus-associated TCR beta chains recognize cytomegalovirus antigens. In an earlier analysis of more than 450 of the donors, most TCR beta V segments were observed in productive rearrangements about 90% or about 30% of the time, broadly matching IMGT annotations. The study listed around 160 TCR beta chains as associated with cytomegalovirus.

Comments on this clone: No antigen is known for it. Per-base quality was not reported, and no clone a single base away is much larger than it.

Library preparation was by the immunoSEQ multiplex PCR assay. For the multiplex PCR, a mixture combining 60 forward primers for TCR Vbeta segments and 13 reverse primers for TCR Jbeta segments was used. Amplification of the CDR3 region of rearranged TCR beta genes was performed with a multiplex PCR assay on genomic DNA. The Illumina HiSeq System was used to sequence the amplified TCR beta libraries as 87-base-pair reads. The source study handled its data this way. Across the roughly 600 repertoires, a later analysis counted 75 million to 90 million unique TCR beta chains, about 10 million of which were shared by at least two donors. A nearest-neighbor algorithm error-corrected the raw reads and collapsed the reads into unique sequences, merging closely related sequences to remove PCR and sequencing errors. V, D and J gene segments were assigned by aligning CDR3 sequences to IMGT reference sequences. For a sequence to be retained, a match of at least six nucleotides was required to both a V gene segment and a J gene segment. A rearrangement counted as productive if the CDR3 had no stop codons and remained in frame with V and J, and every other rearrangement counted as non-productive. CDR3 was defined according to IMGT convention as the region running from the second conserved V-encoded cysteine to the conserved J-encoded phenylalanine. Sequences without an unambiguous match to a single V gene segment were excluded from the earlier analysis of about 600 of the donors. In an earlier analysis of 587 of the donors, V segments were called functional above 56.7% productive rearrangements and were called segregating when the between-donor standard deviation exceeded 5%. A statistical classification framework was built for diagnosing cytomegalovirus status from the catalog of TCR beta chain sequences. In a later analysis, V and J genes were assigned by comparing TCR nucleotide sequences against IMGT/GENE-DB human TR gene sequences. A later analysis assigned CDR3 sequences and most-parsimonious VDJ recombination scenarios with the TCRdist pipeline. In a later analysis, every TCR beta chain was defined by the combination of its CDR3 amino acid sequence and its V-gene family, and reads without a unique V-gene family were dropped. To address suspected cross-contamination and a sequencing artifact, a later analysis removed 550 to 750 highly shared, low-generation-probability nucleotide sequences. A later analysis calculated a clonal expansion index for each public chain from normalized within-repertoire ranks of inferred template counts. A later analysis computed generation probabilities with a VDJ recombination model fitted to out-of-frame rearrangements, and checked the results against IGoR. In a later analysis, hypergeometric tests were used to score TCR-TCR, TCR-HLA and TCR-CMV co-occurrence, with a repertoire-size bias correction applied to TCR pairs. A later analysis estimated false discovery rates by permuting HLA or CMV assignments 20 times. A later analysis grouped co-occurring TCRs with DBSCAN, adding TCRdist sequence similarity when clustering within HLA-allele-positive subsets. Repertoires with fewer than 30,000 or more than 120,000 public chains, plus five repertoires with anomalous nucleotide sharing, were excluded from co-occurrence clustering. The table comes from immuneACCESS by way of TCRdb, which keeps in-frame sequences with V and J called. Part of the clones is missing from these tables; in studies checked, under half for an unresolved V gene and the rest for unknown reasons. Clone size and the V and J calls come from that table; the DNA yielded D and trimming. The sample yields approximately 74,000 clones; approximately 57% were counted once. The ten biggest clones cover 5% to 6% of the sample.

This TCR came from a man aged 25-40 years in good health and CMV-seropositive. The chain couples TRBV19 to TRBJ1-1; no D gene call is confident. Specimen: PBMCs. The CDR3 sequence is CASKYGLTDTEAFF. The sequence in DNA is TGTGCCAGTAAATACGGTCTAACAGACACTGAAGCTTTCTTT.